The 3 T cell receptor beta chains below were found in one sample sequenced in a study of human T cells and chemical hapten exposure. TCRdb ran MiXCR on the RACE reads and lists one entry per CDR3 protein. The table has about 34,000 distinct CDR3 sequences, around 6.4% seen once. Time point noted: patch test 1, 2 weeks after DPC sensitization. Documented treatment: therapeutic diphenylcyclopropenone sensitization with weekly scalp DPC. Extraction yielded total RNA from whole blood (unfractionated). Sequences were derived from whole blood, sampled in connection with sensitization to the hapten diphenylcyclopropenone (DPC). The receptors come from a woman aged 30 to 39 with alopecia areata. Some clones in this sample may be carry-over from other donors' samples.

This clonotype appeared a few times. The genes are TRBV14 and TRBJ2-1; 10 bases fit TRBD2. V lost 3 bases, J lost 5 bases, and 10 bases stayed unmatched. Germline V CDR1 and CDR2: SGHDN, FVKESK. CDR3 length: 17 amino acids. As DNA, the CDR3 is TGTGCCAGCAGCCAGGGAAGGACTAGCGGCAGGGACAATGAGCAGTTCTTC. Translating gives CASSQGRTSGRDNEQFF. The complete variable domain, with remaining parts taken from reference TRBV14 and TRBJ2-1, reads EAGVTQFPSHSVIEKGQTVTLRCDPISGHDNLYWYRRVMGKEIKFLLHFVKESKQDESGMPNNRFLAERTGGTYSTLKVQPAELEDSGVYFCASSQGRTSGRDNEQFFGPGTRLTVL.

This chain connects TRBV2 to TRBJ2-3; TRBD2 agrees at 7 bases. The CDR3 consists of 14 residues. V gave up 4 bases and J gave up 0 bases; unmatched junction bases: 1. CDR1 and CDR2 from the germline V gene are SNHLY and FYNNEI. This CDR3 is CASSAGGSTDTQYF. DNA of the CDR3: TGTGCCAGCAGTGCGGGGGGAAGCACAGATACGCAGTATTTT.

This clonotype has only a few counts. The chain is built from TRBV12-3 or TRBV12-4 and TRBJ1-5; TRBD1 agrees at 7 bases. This CDR3 has 14 residues. Trimming at V came to 4 bases and at J to 5 bases, leaving 5 bases not matched to a gene. CDR3 sequence reads: CASSSTGRDQPQHF. In DNA, the CDR3 is TGTGCCAGCAGTTCGACAGGGAGGGATCAGCCCCAGCATTTT.